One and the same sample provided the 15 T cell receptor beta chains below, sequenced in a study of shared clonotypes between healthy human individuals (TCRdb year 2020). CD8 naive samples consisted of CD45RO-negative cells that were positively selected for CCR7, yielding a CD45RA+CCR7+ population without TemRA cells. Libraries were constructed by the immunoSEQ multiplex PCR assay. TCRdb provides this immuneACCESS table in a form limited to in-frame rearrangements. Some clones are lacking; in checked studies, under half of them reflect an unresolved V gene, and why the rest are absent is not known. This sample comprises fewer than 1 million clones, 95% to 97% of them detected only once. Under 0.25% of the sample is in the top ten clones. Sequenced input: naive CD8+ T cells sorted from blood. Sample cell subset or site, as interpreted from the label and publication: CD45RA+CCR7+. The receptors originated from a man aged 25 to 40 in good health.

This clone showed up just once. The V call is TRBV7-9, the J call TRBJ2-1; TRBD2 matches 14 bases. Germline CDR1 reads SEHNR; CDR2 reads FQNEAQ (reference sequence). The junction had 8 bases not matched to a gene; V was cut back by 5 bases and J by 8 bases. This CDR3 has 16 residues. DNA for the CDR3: TGTGCCAGCAGCCCCCCGGGACTAGCGGGAGTGGATGAGCAGTTCTTC. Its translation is CASSPPGLAGVDEQFF.

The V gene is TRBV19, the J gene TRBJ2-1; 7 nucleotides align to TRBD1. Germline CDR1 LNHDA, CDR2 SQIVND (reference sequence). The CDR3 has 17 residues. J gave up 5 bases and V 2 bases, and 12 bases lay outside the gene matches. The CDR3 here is CASSILALPGTDNEQFF. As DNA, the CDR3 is TGTGCCAGTAGTATATTAGCCCTACCCGGGACAGACAATGAGCAGTTCTTC.

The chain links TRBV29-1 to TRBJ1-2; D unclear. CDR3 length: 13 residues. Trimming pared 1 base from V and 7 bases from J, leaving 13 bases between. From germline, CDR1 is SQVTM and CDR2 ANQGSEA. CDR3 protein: CSVEGVLSPGYTF. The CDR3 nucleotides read TGCAGCGTTGAAGGGGTTTTGTCCCCTGGCTACACCTTC. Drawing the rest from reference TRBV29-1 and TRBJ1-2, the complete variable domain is SAVISQKPSRDICQRGTSLTIQCQVDSQVTMMFWYRQQPGQSLTLIATANQGSEATYESGFVIDKFPISRPNLTFSTLTVSNMSPEDSSIYLCSVEGVLSPGYTFGSGTRLTVV.

The CDR3 sequence: CASSLAPVDYGYTF. The CDR3 DNA is TGTGCCAGCAGCCTCGCACCGGTAGACTATGGCTACACCTTC. The J gene is TRBJ1-2, the V gene TRBV6-6, with D unclear. The CDR3 has 14 amino acids. V lost 6 bases and J lost 3, with 14 bases in between. The germline V gene encodes CDR1 MNHNY and CDR2 SVGAGI (reference sequence).

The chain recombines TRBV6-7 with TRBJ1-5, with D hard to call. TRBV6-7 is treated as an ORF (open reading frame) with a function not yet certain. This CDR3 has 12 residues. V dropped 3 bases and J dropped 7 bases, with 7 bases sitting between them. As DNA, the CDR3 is TGTGCCAGCAGTTATAGGGCGCAGCCCCAGCATTTT. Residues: CASSYRAQPQHF.

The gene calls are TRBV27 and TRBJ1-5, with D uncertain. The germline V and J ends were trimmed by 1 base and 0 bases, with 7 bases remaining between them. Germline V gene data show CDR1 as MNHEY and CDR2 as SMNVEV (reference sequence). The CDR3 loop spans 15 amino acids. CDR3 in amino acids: CASSLYRDSNQPQHF. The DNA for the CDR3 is TGTGCCAGCAGTTTATATCGGGATAGCAATCAGCCCCAGCATTTT.

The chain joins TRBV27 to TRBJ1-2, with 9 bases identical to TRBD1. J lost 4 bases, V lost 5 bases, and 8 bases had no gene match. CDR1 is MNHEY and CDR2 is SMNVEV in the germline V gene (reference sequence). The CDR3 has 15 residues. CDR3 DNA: TGTGCCAGCAGTCAGGGGACAGGGTTGGGCTATGGCTACACCTTC. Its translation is CASSQGTGLGYGYTF.

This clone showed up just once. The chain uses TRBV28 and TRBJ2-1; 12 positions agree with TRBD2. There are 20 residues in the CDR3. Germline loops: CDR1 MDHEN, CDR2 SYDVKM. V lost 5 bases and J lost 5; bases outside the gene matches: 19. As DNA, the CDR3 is TGTGCCAGCAGTCCACGGACTAGCGGGACGCTCCTAAGATTAAACAATGAGCAGTTCTTC. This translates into CASSPRTSGTLLRLNNEQFF. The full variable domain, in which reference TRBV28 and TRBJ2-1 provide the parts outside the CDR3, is DVKVTQSSRYLVKRTGEKVFLECVQDMDHENMFWYRQDPGLGLRLIYFSYDVKMKEKGDIPEGYSVSREKKERFSLILESASTNQTSMYLCASSPRTSGTLLRLNNEQFFGPGTRLTVL.

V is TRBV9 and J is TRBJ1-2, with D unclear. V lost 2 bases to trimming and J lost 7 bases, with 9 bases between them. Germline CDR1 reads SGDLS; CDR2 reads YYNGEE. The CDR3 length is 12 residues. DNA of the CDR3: TGTGCCAGCAGCGTGAACATGGGTGGCTACACCTTC. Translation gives CASSVNMGGYTF.

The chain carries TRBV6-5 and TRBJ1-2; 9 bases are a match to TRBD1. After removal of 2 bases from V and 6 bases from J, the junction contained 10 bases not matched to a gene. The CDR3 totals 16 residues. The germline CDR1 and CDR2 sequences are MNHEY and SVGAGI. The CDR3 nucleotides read TGTGCCAGCAGTTACGAGCCGGGACAGGGACGGGATGGCTACACCTTC. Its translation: CASSYEPGQGRDGYTF.

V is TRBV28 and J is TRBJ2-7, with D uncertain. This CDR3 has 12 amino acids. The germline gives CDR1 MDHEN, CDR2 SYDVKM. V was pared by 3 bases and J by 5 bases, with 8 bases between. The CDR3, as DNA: TGTGCCAGCAGTTTTGTTGTCGACGAGCAGTACTTC. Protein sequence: CASSFVVDEQYF.

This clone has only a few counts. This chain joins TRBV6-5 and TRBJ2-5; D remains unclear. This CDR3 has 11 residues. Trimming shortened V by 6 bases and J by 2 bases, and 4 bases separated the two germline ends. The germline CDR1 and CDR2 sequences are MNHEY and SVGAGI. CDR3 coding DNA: TGTGCCAGCAGGCGTCAAGAGACCCAGTACTTC. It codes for CASRRQETQYF.

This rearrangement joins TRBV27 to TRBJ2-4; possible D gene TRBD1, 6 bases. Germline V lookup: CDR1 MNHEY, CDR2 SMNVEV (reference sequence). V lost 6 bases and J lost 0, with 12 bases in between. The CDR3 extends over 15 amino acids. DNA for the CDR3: TGTGCCAGCAGCCCCAAGACAGGAGCCAAAAACATTCAGTACTTC. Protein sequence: CASSPKTGAKNIQYF.

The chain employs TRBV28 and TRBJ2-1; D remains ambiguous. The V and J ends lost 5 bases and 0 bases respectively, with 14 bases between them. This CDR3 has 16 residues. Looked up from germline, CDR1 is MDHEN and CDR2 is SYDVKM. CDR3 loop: CASSVDGRSSYNEQFF. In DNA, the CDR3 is TGTGCCAGCAGTGTTGATGGGCGAAGCTCCTACAATGAGCAGTTCTTC.

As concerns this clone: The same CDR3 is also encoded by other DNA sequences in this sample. CDR3 sequence reads: CASSLGAGYYEQYF. In DNA, the CDR3 is TGTGCCAGCAGCTTAGGTGCAGGCTACTACGAGCAGTACTTC. The rearrangement links TRBV13 to TRBJ2-7; no clear D gene. There are 14 residues in the CDR3. Between the trimmed V and J ends, which lost 0 bases and 3 bases, there was a span of 9 bases. Germline assignment: CDR1 PRHDT and CDR2 FYEKMQ (reference sequence).